This T cell receptor (beta chain) stems from a study of blood T cell repertoires in COVID-19. About the study: Samples came from the United States, Italy and Spain, spanning acute and convalescent COVID-19. The cDNA or gDNA used as material had been derived from T cells, B-cell-depleted T cells, or PBMCs.

Authors' methods: Amplification of reference gene primers was used by the study to estimate nucleated cell counts. Produced via immunoSEQ multiplex PCR; TCRdb's table is partial and in-frame only. That table gives V, J and clone size, and the DNA gave D and trimming. The repertoire includes approximately 200,000 clones, 88% of them detected once, and about 4% sits in the top ten. V was shortened by 8 bases and J by 7 bases, with 15 bases between the two germline ends. Per germline, CDR1 SEHNR and CDR2 FQNEAQ (reference sequence). The CDR3 spans 13 residues. Input material: peripheral blood. The chain links TRBV7-9 to TRBJ2-1; perhaps TRBD2 as D (7 bases). The source of this sequence is a woman in her 30s with acute or convalescent COVID-19. In DNA form, the CDR3 reads TGTGCCAGCGGGGGGGCTAGCTCGAATGAGCAGTTCTTC. Protein product: CASGGASSNEQFF. Based on the CDR3 plus reference TRBV7-9 and TRBJ2-1, the full variable domain is DTGVSQNPRHKITKRGQNVTFRCDPISEHNRLYWYRQTLGQGPEFLTYFQNEAQLEKSRLLSDRFSAERPKGSFSTLEIQRTEQGDSAMYLCASGGASSNEQFFGPGTRLTVL.